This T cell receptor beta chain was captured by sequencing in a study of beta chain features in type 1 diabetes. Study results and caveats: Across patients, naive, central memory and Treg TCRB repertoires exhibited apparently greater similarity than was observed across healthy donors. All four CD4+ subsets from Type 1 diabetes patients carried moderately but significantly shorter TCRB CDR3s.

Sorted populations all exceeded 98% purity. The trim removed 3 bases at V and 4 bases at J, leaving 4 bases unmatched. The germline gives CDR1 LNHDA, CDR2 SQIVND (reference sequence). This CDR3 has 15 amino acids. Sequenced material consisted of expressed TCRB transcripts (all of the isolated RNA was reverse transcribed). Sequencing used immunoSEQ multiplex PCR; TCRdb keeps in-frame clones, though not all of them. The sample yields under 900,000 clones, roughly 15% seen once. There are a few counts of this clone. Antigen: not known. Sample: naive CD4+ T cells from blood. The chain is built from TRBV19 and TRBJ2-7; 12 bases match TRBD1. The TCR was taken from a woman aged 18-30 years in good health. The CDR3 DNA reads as TGTGCCAGTAGTATCGGGACAGGGGGCACGTACGAGCAGTACTTC. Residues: CASSIGTGGTYEQYF.